One and the same sample provided the 13 T cell receptor beta chains below, sequenced in a study of technical replicates of blood from a handful of donors. Data came from immunoSEQ multiplex PCR; TCRdb stores just in-frame clones and leaves some out. Of about 15,000 clones in the sample, approximately 80% are singletons; the top ten hold around 11%. The sample consisted of PBMCs. Every receptor here comes from a human donor in good health.

V usage is TRBV6-5 and J usage is TRBJ2-4, with D unresolved. Trimming cost V 4 bases and J 0 bases, with 10 bases left between them. CDR1 is MNHEY, CDR2 SVGAGI, per germline. This CDR3 is built from 15 residues. CDR3 DNA: TGTGCCAGCAGTTCCTCGACGGGAGCCAAAAACATTCAGTACTTC. It is translated as CASSSSTGAKNIQYF.

Turning to this clone: This CDR3 is also generated by other DNA sequences in the sample. This chain uses TRBV11-3 with TRBJ2-1, with 7 bases matching TRBD2. This CDR3 comprises 14 residues. J was trimmed by 2 bases and V by 4 bases; bases with no gene match: 2. Germline loops: CDR1 SGHNT, CDR2 YENEEA. CDR3 sequence (DNA): TGTGCCAGCAGCTCTGGACTAGCCTACAATGAGCAGTTCTTC. Amino acids: CASSSGLAYNEQFF.

V is TRBV19 and J is TRBJ2-5, with 10 bases aligning to TRBD1. After removal of 3 bases from V and 6 bases from J, the junction contained 4 bases not matched to a gene. The CDR3 spans 14 residues. Germline CDR1 reads LNHDA; CDR2 reads SQIVND (reference sequence). CDR3 in DNA: TGTGCCAGTAGTATGACAGGGGGCTTACAGACCCAGTACTTC. Its translation is CASSMTGGLQTQYF.

The V and J genes are TRBV19 and TRBJ1-1; 9 bases align to TRBD1. CDR3 length equals 15 residues. J gave up 4 bases and V 1 base, and 4 bases lay outside the gene matches. The germline V gene encodes CDR1 LNHDA and CDR2 SQIVND (reference sequence). The CDR3 here is CASSIAGQGGTEAFF. In nucleotides, the CDR3 is TGTGCCAGTAGTATAGCGGGACAGGGTGGCACTGAAGCTTTCTTT.

The rearrangement uses TRBV5-1 and TRBJ2-5, with 8 bases that match TRBD1. The germline CDR1 and CDR2 sequences are SGHRS and YFSETQ. The CDR3 covers 14 residues. V lost 4 bases to trimming and J lost 3 bases; unmatched junction nucleotides: 5. CDR3 nucleotides: TGCGCCAGCAGCCTCGGACAGGGAGAAGAGACCCAGTACTTC. Protein sequence: CASSLGQGEETQYF.

This rearrangement joins TRBV7-8 to TRBJ2-3; D perhaps matches TRBD2 (6 bases). V shed 3 bases and J shed 6 bases, with 13 bases lying between them. This CDR3 has 14 residues. Germline V gene sequence: CDR1 SGHVS, CDR2 FQNEAQ. CDR3 amino acids: CASSLTGEGDTQYF. DNA of the CDR3: TGTGCCAGCAGCTTGACGGGAGAAGGCGATACGCAGTATTTT.

V gene TRBV7-9 combines with J gene TRBJ2-2, with D unclear. Germline CDR1 SEHNR, CDR2 FQNEAQ (reference sequence). There are 13 residues in the CDR3. Trimming took 4 bases from V and 6 from J, leaving 9 bases between them. CDR3 sequence (DNA): TGTGCCAGCAGCTCCATTCTAGCCGGGGAGCTGTTTTTT. As protein: CASSSILAGELFF.

J is TRBJ2-3 and V is TRBV28; D is perhaps TRBD2 (6 bases). V was cut by 6 bases and J by 0 bases, with 13 bases left in between. Germline V gives CDR1 MDHEN, CDR2 SYDVKM. This CDR3 spans 15 amino acids. DNA of the CDR3: TGTGCCAGCAGCACACCCGGGACTAGCACAGATACGCAGTATTTT. It codes for CASSTPGTSTDTQYF.

The rearrangement links TRBV19 to TRBJ1-5; tentative D call: TRBD1 (5 bases). V lost 3 bases and J 0 bases, leaving 12 bases between the germline ends. Germline CDR1 LNHDA, CDR2 SQIVND (reference sequence). This CDR3 comprises 16 residues. This chain's CDR3 is CASSIGHFISNQPQHF. The CDR3 bases are TGTGCCAGTAGTATCGGACACTTTATTAGCAATCAGCCCCAGCATTTT.

The chain uses TRBV6-1 and TRBJ2-6; D call uncertain. This CDR3 spans 13 amino acids. Germline V gene data show CDR1 as MNHNS and CDR2 as SASEGT. Trimming took off 7 bases at V and 0 bases at J, with 4 bases between the two ends. In DNA form, the CDR3 reads TGTGCCAGCAAGCCCTCTGGGGCCAACGTCCTGACTTTC. Translating gives CASKPSGANVLTF.

The genes are TRBV6-5 and TRBJ1-4, with 7 bases lining up with TRBD1. V trimming: 2 bases; J trimming: 7 bases; junction bases outside the gene matches: 7. The CDR3 is made up of 15 amino acids. Per germline, CDR1 MNHEY and CDR2 SVGAGI. The CDR3 bases are TGTGCCAGCAGTTACGGACAGGACCGGGGTGAAAAACTGTTTTTT. It is translated as CASSYGQDRGEKLFF.

This clone was observed a few times. For the CDR3, the DNA is TGCAGTGCTAGATCCGTTTATGGCTACACCTTC. Translating gives CSARSVYGYTF. The rearrangement uses TRBV20-1 and TRBJ1-2; D unclear. V lost 2 bases, J lost 5 bases, and 6 bases lay in between. Germline CDR1 and CDR2: DFQATT and SNEGSKA (reference sequence). The CDR3 runs to 11 residues.

The gene calls are TRBV6-1 and TRBJ2-5, with 10 bases identical to TRBD1. This CDR3 is 16 amino acids long. Per the germline V gene, CDR1 is MNHNS and CDR2 is SASEGT. V gave up 4 bases and J gave up 2 bases; unmatched junction bases: 7. CDR3 residues: CASSAVGQGLQETQYF. In nucleotides, the CDR3 is TGTGCCAGCAGTGCCGTGGGACAGGGGTTACAAGAGACCCAGTACTTC.